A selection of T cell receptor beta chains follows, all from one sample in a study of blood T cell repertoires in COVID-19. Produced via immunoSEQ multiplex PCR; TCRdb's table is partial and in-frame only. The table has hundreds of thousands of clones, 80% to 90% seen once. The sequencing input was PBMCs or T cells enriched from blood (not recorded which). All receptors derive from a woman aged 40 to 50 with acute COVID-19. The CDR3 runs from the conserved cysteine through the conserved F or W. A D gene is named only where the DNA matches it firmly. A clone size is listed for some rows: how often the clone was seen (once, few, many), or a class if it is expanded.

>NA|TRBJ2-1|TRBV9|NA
CASSVWGDEQFF
TGTGCCAGCAGCGTATGGGGGGACGAGCAGTTCTTC
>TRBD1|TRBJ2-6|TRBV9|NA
CASSSQPDRGLSGANVLTF
TGTGCCAGCAGCTCTCAACCGGACAGGGGGCTCTCTGGGGCCAACGTCCTGACTTTC
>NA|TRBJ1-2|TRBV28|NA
CASSLLFPEGRGYGYTF
TGTGCCAGCAGTTTATTATTTCCGGAGGGAAGGGGCTATGGCTACACCTTC
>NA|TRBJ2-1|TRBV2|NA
CASSGGTYNEQFF
TGTGCCAGCAGCGGGGGAACCTACAATGAGCAGTTCTTC
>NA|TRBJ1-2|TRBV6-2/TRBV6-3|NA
CASSYGRSVGGYTF
TGTGCCAGCAGTTACGGGAGGTCAGTCGGTGGCTACACCTTC
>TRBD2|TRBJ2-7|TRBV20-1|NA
CSASRSGNLYEQYF
TGCAGTGCTAGTAGGAGCGGGAACCTCTACGAGCAGTACTTC
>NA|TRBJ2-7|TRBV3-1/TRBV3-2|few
CASSQVPSDEQYF
TGTGCCAGCAGCCAAGTGCCTAGTGACGAGCAGTACTTC
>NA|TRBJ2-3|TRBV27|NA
CASSLLRRTDTQYF
TGTGCCAGCAGTTTGCTGAGGAGGACAGATACGCAGTATTTT
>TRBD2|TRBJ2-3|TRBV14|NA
CASSQVAGGPADTQYF
TGTGCCAGCAGCCAGGTAGCGGGAGGGCCGGCAGATACGCAGTATTTT
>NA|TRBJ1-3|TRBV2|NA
CASRPQLSGNTIYF
TGTGCCAGCAGACCACAGCTCTCTGGAAACACCATATATTTT
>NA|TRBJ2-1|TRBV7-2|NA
CASSGRGRDNSYNEQFF
TGTGCCAGCAGCGGAAGGGGGCGGGACAACTCCTACAATGAGCAGTTCTTC
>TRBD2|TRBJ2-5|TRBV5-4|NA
CASSLRTSGIGTQYF
TGTGCCAGCAGCCTTCGGACTAGCGGGATAGGGACCCAGTACTTC
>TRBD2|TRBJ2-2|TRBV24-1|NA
CATSPTTSRNTGELFF
TGTGCCACCAGTCCAACGACTAGCCGTAACACCGGGGAGCTGTTTTTT
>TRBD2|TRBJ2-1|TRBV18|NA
CASSRLAAGNEQFF
TGTGCCAGCTCACGACTAGCGGCGGGAAATGAGCAGTTCTTC
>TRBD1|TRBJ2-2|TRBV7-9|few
CASTGRQGANTGELFF
TGTGCCAGCACCGGACGACAGGGGGCGAACACCGGGGAGCTGTTTTTT
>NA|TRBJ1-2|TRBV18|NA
CASSPLGNRPPYGYTF
TGTGCCAGCTCACCACTGGGCAACCGACCTCCTTATGGCTACACCTTC
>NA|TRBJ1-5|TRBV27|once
CASGRISNQPQHF
TGTGCCAGCGGCAGGATCAGCAATCAGCCCCAGCATTTT
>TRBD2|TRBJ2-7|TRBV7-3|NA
CASSLEASGRVDEQYF
TGTGCCAGCAGCTTAGAGGCTAGCGGGAGAGTCGACGAGCAGTACTTC
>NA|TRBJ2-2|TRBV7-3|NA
CASSSLNTGELFF
TGTGCCAGCAGCTCCTTGAACACCGGGGAGCTGTTTTTT
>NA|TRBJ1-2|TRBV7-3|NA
CASSYDAGVGYTF
TGTGCCAGCAGCTACGACGCAGGGGTGGGCTACACCTTC
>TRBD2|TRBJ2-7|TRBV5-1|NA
CASSLEPSGSYEQYF
TGCGCCAGCAGCTTGGAGCCTAGCGGGAGTTACGAGCAGTACTTC
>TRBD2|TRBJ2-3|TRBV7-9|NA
CASSLSGRVDTQYF
TGTGCCAGCAGCCTTAGCGGGAGGGTAGATACGCAGTATTTT
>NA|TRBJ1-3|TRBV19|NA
CASSSGTSGNTIYF
TGTGCCAGTAGCTCAGGAACCTCGGGAAACACCATATATTTT
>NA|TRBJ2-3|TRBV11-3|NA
CASSLSSVTDTQYF
TGTGCCAGCAGCTTAAGTAGTGTCACAGATACGCAGTATTTT
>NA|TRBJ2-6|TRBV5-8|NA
CASSLVGRVGAAGANVLTF
TGTGCCAGCAGCTTGGTCGGCAGGGTAGGTGCGGCTGGGGCCAACGTCCTGACTTTC
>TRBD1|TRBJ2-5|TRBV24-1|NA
CATSDLKWGQGSNYQETQYF
TGTGCCACCAGTGATTTGAAGTGGGGACAGGGGTCCAATTACCAAGAGACCCAGTACTTC
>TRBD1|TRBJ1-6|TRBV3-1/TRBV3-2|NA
CASSRGQSLRSPLHF
TGTGCCAGCAGCCGGGGACAGTCGTTACGTTCACCCCTCCACTTT
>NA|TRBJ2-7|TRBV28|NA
CASSPHRTGPYEQYF
TGTGCCAGCAGTCCCCACCGGACTGGGCCCTACGAGCAGTACTTC
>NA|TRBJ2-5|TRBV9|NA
CASSVRDRETQYF
TGTGCCAGCAGCGTCAGGGATCGGGAGACCCAGTACTTC
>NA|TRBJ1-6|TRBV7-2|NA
CASSLGSGSGSPLHF
TGTGCCAGCAGCTTAGGGTCAGGGTCGGGTTCACCCCTCCACTTT
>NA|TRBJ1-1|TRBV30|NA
CAWSVGRGAFF
TGTGCCTGGAGTGTTGGGCGGGGGGCTTTCTTT
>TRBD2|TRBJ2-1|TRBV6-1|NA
CASSEGKRGGYNEQFF
TGTGCCAGCAGTGAAGGGAAGCGGGGGGGGTACAATGAGCAGTTCTTC
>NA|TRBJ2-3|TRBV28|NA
CASTRGLSTDTQYF
TGTGCCAGCACTAGGGGATTGAGCACAGATACGCAGTATTTT
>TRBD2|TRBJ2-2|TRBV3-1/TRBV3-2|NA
CASSQDKPSSGLNTGELFF
TGTGCCAGCAGCCAAGATAAACCTTCTAGCGGGCTTAACACCGGGGAGCTGTTTTTT
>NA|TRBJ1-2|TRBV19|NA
CASSILGRLDYGYTF
TGTGCCAGTAGTATCCTGGGGCGCTTGGACTATGGCTACACCTTC
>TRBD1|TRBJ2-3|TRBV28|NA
CASSLRTGRQDTQYF
TGTGCCAGCAGTCTCCGGACAGGGAGGCAAGATACGCAGTATTTT
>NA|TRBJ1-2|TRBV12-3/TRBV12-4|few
CASSLDFYGYTF
TGTGCCAGCAGCCTTGACTTTTATGGCTACACCTTC
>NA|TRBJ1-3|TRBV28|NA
CASSSQGGGNGNTIYF
TGTGCCAGCAGTTCCCAAGGGGGGGGAAATGGAAACACCATATATTTT
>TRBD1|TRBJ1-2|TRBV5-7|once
CASSWGQGAHGYTF
TGTGCCAGCAGCTGGGGACAGGGGGCGCATGGCTACACCTTC
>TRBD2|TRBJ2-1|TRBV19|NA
CASSIVGGPVEQFF
TGTGCCAGTAGTATAGTGGGAGGGCCAGTTGAGCAGTTCTTC
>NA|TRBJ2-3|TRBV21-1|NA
CASSITGPDTQYF
TGTGCCAGCAGTATAACAGGGCCAGATACGCAGTATTTT
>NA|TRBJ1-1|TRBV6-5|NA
CASSYRVQAEAFF
TGTGCCAGCAGTTACAGGGTACAGGCTGAAGCTTTCTTT
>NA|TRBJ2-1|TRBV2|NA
CASSPGAGTYNEQFF
TGTGCCAGCAGCCCAGGGGCAGGGACCTACAATGAGCAGTTCTTC
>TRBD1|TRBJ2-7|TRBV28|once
CASSKRTGAYYEQYF
TGTGCCAGCAGTAAGCGGACAGGCGCCTACTACGAGCAGTACTTC
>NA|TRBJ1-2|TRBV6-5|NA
CASSDSGDGGYTF
TGTGCCAGCAGTGACTCAGGGGATGGAGGCTACACCTTC
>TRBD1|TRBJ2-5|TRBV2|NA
CATALGRGETQYF
TGTGCCACCGCCCTAGGCAGGGGGGAGACCCAGTACTTC
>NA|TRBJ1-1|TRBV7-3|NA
CASSLDGGVTEAFF
TGTGCCAGCAGCTTAGATGGGGGGGTTACTGAAGCTTTCTTT
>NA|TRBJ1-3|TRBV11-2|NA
CASSPGVSSGNTIYF
TGTGCCAGCAGTCCAGGGGTTTCCTCTGGAAACACCATATATTTT
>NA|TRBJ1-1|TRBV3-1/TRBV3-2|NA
CASRGGAEAFF
TGTGCCAGCAGGGGAGGGGCGGAAGCTTTCTTT
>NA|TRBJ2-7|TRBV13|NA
CASSLRAKVSYEQYF
TGTGCCAGCAGCTTGAGGGCAAAAGTTAGTTACGAGCAGTACTTC
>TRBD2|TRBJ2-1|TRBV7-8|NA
CASSGRFGQGRLAGGNEQFF
TGTGCCAGCAGCGGCCGGTTCGGGCAGGGGAGACTAGCGGGAGGCAATGAGCAGTTCTTC
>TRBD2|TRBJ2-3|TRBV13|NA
CASSFGGTSVYF
TGTGCCAGCAGCTTTGGGGGGACTAGCGTGTATTTT
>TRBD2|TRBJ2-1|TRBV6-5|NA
CASSPLGGRAGEQFF
TGTGCCAGCTCTCCACTGGGCGGGAGGGCAGGTGAGCAGTTCTTC
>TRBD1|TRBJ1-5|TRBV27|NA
CASSHIFGQGPGQPQHF
TGTGCCAGCAGTCACATCTTCGGACAGGGCCCGGGTCAGCCCCAGCATTTT
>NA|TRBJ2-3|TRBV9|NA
CASSAHLGVTDTQYF
TGTGCCAGCAGCGCACACCTCGGAGTCACAGATACGCAGTATTTT